The sequence of this TCR beta chain was determined in a study of blood T cells in healthy people across ages. Findings and caveats of the study: Unsorted PBMC input precluded a conclusive naive versus antigen-experienced comparison.

Healthy Caucasian individuals from Russia aged about 6 to 90 served as donors. Isolation yielded PBMCs, at least 7 million per sample, in every case. This clonotype was picked up one time. Antigen: not known. One junction end disagrees with the germline gene, perhaps due to a read error. It was with a sample-barcoded 5' primer and a J-beta primer mix that a second PCR of roughly 7 to 11 cycles was run. The authors tagged each cDNA molecule using a template-switch adaptor with 12 random nucleotides. TCRdb recomputed calls from the 5' RACE reads with MiXCR, one row per CDR3 protein. Of roughly 800,000 distinct CDR3 sequences listed, less than 70% are singletons. Sequenced input: blood. The TCR was taken from a man aged 80 or over in good health.

The CDR3 nucleotides are TGTGCCAGCAGCTTAATAGCGGGAGGGGTGGATGAGCACTTCTTC. Translation gives CASSLIAGGVDEHFF. This chain uses TRBV7-3 with TRBJ2-1, with 11 bases that match TRBD2. Germline CDR1 reads SGHTA; CDR2 reads FQGTGA. CDR3 length equals 15 residues. Using reference TRBV7-3 and TRBJ2-1 for the parts outside the CDR3, the full variable domain is GAGVSQTPSNKVTEKGKYVELRCDPISGHTALYWYRQSLGQGPEFLIYFQGTGAADDSGLPNDRFFAVRPEGSVSTLKIQRTERGDSAVYLCASSLIAGGVDEHFFGPGTRLTVL.